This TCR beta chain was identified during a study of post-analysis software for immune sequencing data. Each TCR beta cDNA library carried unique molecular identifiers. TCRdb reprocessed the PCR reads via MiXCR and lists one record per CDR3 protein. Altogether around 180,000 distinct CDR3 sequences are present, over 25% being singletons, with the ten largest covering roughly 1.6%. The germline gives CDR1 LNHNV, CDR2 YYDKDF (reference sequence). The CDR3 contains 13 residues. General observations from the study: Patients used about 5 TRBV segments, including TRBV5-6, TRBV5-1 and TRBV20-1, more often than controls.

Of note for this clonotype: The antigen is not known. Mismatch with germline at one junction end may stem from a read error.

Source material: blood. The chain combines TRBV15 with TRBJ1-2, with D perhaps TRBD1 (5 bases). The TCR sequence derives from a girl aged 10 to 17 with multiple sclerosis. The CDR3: CAASRALGDGYTF. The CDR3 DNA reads TGTGCCGCCAGCAGAGCTCTGGGGGATGGCTACACCTTC. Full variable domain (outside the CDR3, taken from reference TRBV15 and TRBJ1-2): DAMVIQNPRYQVTQFGKPVTLSCSQTLNHNVMYWYQQKSSQAPKLLFHYYDKDFNNEADTPDNFQSRRPNTSFCFLDIRSPGLGDTAMYLCAASRALGDGYTFGSGTRLTVV.